The rows below give T cell receptor beta chains drawn from one sample of a study of vaccination and CD4 T cells after COVID-19. Antigens of these TCRs are unknown. Each CDR3 protein gets one entry after TCRdb re-called the PCR reads with MiXCR. The sample lists 14,000 to 15,000 distinct CDR3 sequences; less than 30% were seen once. Sequences were obtained from cultured CD4+ T cells from blood. The receptors here all came from a human donor with COVID-19. Each CDR3 is given with its conserved first and last residue. D genes are given only for firm matches. A clone size is listed for some rows: how often the clone was seen (once, few, many), or a class if it is expanded.

V gene	clone size	D gene	CDR3 length	J gene	CDR3 protein	CDR3 DNA
TRBV6-2/TRBV6-3	-	-	14	TRBJ2-7	CASRNGLGPYEQYF	TGTGCCAGCAGAAATGGACTGGGGCCCTACGAGCAGTACTTC
TRBV10-2	few	TRBD2	14	TRBJ2-3	CASSVAGSTDTQYF	TGCGCCAGCAGCGTAGCGGGAAGCACAGATACGCAGTATTTT
TRBV6-1	-	TRBD1	15	TRBJ2-7	CASNSEDRATYEQYF	TGTGCCAGCAACTCAGAGGACAGGGCTACCTACGAGCAGTACTTC
TRBV27	medium-sized	-	12	TRBJ1-2	CASSGLGYGYTF	TGTGCCAGCTCGGGTTTAGGATATGGCTACACCTTC
TRBV2	-	-	15	TRBJ1-2	CASSERTGSSYGYTF	TGTGCCAGCAGTGAAAGAACGGGGTCTTCTTATGGCTACACCTTC
TRBV4-1	-	-	12	TRBJ1-5	CASSQTNQPQHF	TGCGCCAGCAGCCAAACGAATCAGCCCCAGCATTTT
TRBV20-1	few	TRBD1	15	TRBJ2-7	CSANTGAINSYEQYF	TGCAGTGCTAATACAGGGGCCATTAACTCCTACGAGCAGTACTTC
TRBV20-1	few	-	12	TRBJ2-5	CSARTTQETQYF	TGCAGTGCGAGGACTACTCAAGAGACCCAGTACTTC
TRBV4-2	-	-	17	TRBJ2-3	CASSQGGGVFGTDTQYF	TGTGCCAGCAGCCAAGGGGGTGGGGTGTTCGGCACAGATACGCAGTATTTT
TRBV7-6	-	TRBD2	14	TRBJ2-5	CASSLASGGGTQYF	TGTGCCAGCAGCTTAGCTAGCGGGGGCGGGACCCAGTACTTC
TRBV6-1	medium-sized	-	13	TRBJ1-1	CASRGTMNTEAFF	TGTGCCAGCAGGGGGACCATGAACACTGAAGCTTTCTTT
TRBV9	-	TRBD1	15	TRBJ1-5	CASSVTGGTNQPQHF	TGTGCCAGCAGCGTTACAGGGGGTACGAATCAGCCCCAGCATTTT
TRBV6-1	-	-	12	TRBJ2-7	CASSTRGYEQYF	TGTGCCAGCAGCACGCGGGGCTACGAGCAGTACTTC
TRBV19	-	-	14	TRBJ1-6	CASSIWGIRSPLHF	TGTGCCAGTAGTATATGGGGTATAAGGTCACCCCTCCACTTT
TRBV11-3	-	-	14	TRBJ1-6	CASSDITRRSPLHF	TGTGCCAGCAGCGACATCACTCGCCGGTCACCCCTCCACTTT
TRBV2	-	-	14	TRBJ2-1	CASSGARRDNEQFF	TGTGCCAGCAGTGGGGCCAGGCGAGACAATGAGCAGTTCTTC
TRBV30	few	-	14	TRBJ1-1	CAWSQGLTNTEAFF	TGTGCCTGGAGCCAGGGACTCACGAACACTGAAGCTTTCTTT
TRBV6-1	few	-	14	TRBJ1-1	CASTQNAGRTEAFF	TGTGCCAGCACTCAAAATGCGGGGCGAACTGAAGCTTTCTTT
TRBV19	-	-	14	TRBJ1-6	CASTRGGENSPLHF	TGTGCCAGTACGCGAGGGGGGGAGAATTCACCCCTCCACTTT
TRBV20-1	-	TRBD1	12	TRBJ2-7	CSATGTGGRRYF	TGCAGTGCGACCGGGACAGGGGGGAGACGATACTTC
TRBV7-2	few	-	12	TRBJ1-3	CASSFGRNTIYF	TGTGCCAGCAGCTTCGGTCGAAACACCATATATTTT
TRBV5-1	few	-	16	TRBJ1-1	CASSFRTHQLNTEAFF	TGCGCCAGCAGCTTCCGAACCCACCAGTTGAACACTGAAGCTTTCTTT
TRBV6-2/TRBV6-3	few	TRBD2	16	TRBJ2-3	CASSSRGGGSTDTQYF	TGTGCCAGCAGCTCCCGCGGGGGGGGATCCACAGATACGCAGTATTTT
TRBV7-9	-	TRBD1	16	TRBJ2-7	CASSNSRTGGGFEQYF	TGTGCCAGCAGCAATTCCCGGACAGGGGGAGGCTTCGAGCAGTACTTC
TRBV19	-	-	15	TRBJ1-5	CASGIASSGHQPQHF	TGTGCCAGTGGTATCGCCTCGTCCGGCCATCAGCCCCAGCATTTT
TRBV27	-	-	14	TRBJ2-7	CASSRQGQYYEQYF	TGTGCCAGCAGTCGGCAGGGACAATACTACGAGCAGTACTTC
TRBV12-3/TRBV12-4	few	TRBD1	16	TRBJ1-2	CASSPPRQGASVGYTF	TGTGCCAGCAGTCCCCCGAGACAGGGGGCCTCTGTTGGCTACACCTTC
TRBV6-5	-	-	15	TRBJ1-4	CASSFADSSNEKLFF	TGTGCCAGCAGTTTCGCGGACAGTTCGAATGAAAAACTGTTTTTT
TRBV9	few	TRBD1	14	TRBJ1-2	CASSVGDREYGYTF	TGTGCCAGCAGCGTAGGGGACAGAGAATATGGCTACACCTTC
TRBV27	few	-	13	TRBJ1-2	CASSFEGNYGYTF	TGTGCCAGCAGTTTTGAGGGGAACTATGGCTACACCTTC
TRBV7-9	-	TRBD1	17	TRBJ2-2	CASSSTTGQPNTGELFF	TGTGCCAGCAGCTCTACCACGGGACAGCCAAACACCGGGGAGCTGTTTTTT